The 25 T cell receptor beta chains listed next were all sequenced from one sample in a study of T-cell reconstitution after alpha-beta-depleted transplantation in children. Unique molecular identifiers were used to barcode this TCRbeta library. One entry per CDR3 protein, called by TCRdb with MiXCR from the PCR reads. The top ten hold 1.1% of the sample, which has hundreds of thousands of distinct CDR3 sequences, roughly 17% seen once. The specimen comprised PBMCs from the stem cell graft donor, sampled from the stem cell graft. These receptors were collected from a human donor who donated a stem cell graft to a child with acute myeloid leukemia.

This clonotype was picked up a small number of times. This chain uses TRBV20-1 with TRBJ1-5; D is perhaps TRBD1 (5 bases). Germline V gene sequence: CDR1 DFQATT, CDR2 SNEGSKA (reference sequence). V was pared by 5 bases and J by 0 bases, with 11 bases between. The CDR3 extends over 14 amino acids. The CDR3, as DNA: TGCAGTGCTTCTGACAGCTATAGCAATCAGCCCCAGCATTTT. It encodes CSASDSYSNQPQHF.

This clonotype occurred a few times. The CDR3 reads CASSLQESGNTIYF. The DNA for the CDR3 is TGTGCCAGCAGCTTGCAGGAGTCTGGAAACACCATATATTTT. The rearrangement joins TRBV7-2 to TRBJ1-3; no definite D call. Germline-derived CDR1 and CDR2 are SGHTA and FQGNSA. The CDR3 spans 14 residues. Trimming pared 3 bases from V and 1 base from J, leaving 7 bases between.

This clonotype was detected ten times or more. The chain combines TRBV20-1 with TRBJ1-3; 9 positions match TRBD1. The CDR3 has 16 amino acids. Trimming at V came to 3 bases and at J to 4 bases, leaving 10 bases not matched to a gene. Germline assignment: CDR1 DFQATT and CDR2 SNEGSKA (reference sequence). CDR3 nucleotide sequence: TGCAGTGCTAGCAACCGGGACAGGGCGGAGGGAAACACCATATATTTT. This gives the protein CSASNRDRAEGNTIYF.

This clonotype occurred a few times. A much larger clone differs from this one at a single base, so this may be a read error. The genes are TRBV7-9 and TRBJ2-1; 9 bases fit TRBD1. Germline CDR1 is SEHNR and CDR2 is FQNEAQ (reference sequence). V trimming: 3 bases; J trimming: 0 bases; junction bases outside the gene matches: 3. The CDR3 runs 16 residues. The CDR3 region is CASSFGQGSSYNEQFF. In DNA, the CDR3 is TGTGCCAGCAGCTTCGGACAGGGGAGCTCCTACAATGAGCAGTTCTTC.

At least ten counts were recorded for this clonotype. The genes are TRBV20-1 and TRBJ2-7; TRBD1 matches 8 bases. The CDR3 consists of 14 residues. V gave up 3 bases and J gave up 3 bases; unmatched junction bases: 7. Germline values: CDR1 DFQATT, CDR2 SNEGSKA (reference sequence). CDR3 sequence reads: CSARTGVSIYEQYF. The CDR3 DNA reads TGCAGTGCTAGGACAGGGGTTTCGATCTACGAGCAGTACTTC.

This clonotype was found once. This chain connects TRBV3-1 to TRBJ2-5; D may be TRBD2 (6 bases). Germline V lookup: CDR1 LGHDT, CDR2 YNNKEL (reference sequence). V lost 5 bases, J lost 7 bases, and 14 bases lay in between. The CDR3 totals 13 residues. CDR3 sequence: CASSSRRDATQYF. For the CDR3, the DNA is TGTGCCAGCAGCTCGCGGAGGGATGCGACCCAGTACTTC.

V usage is TRBV5-5 and J usage is TRBJ2-2, with unresolved D. Germline CDR1 reads SGHKS; CDR2 reads YYEKEE (reference sequence). Trimming removed 4 bases from V and 5 bases from J, with 15 bases in between. The CDR3 spans 15 residues. CDR3 loop: CASSLRERITGELFF. In nucleotides, the CDR3 is TGTGCCAGCAGCCTCCGTGAACGAATTACCGGGGAGCTGTTTTTT.

The J gene is TRBJ2-1, the V gene TRBV12-3 or TRBV12-4; possibly TRBD2 for D (5 bases). The CDR3 covers 13 residues. The V and J ends lost 6 bases and 10 bases respectively, with 16 bases between them. For the CDR3, the DNA is TGTGCCAGCAGGACTCTAGGGTCGGGGGAGCAGTTCTTC. This codes for CASRTLGSGEQFF.

The chain is built from TRBV20-1 and TRBJ1-2; 10 bases are shared with TRBD1. After removal of 6 bases from V and 8 bases from J, the junction contained 12 bases not matched to a gene. The CDR3 runs 14 residues. From germline, CDR1 is DFQATT and CDR2 SNEGSKA (reference sequence). The CDR3 is CSALPPGQGWGYTF. The CDR3 coding sequence is TGCAGTGCCCTCCCGCCGGGACAGGGGTGGGGCTACACCTTC.

This clonotype was seen only a few times. V is TRBV7-7 and J is TRBJ2-1; the match to TRBD2 covers 8 bases. Germline trimming cut 3 bases from V and 7 bases from J; bases unmatched to any gene: 8. The germline CDR1 and CDR2 sequences are SSHAT and FNYEAQ (reference sequence). There are 15 residues in the CDR3. The CDR3 DNA reads TGTGCCAGCAGCTTGGAGCGGGGGCCCTTAAATGAGCAGTTCTTC. Encoded protein: CASSLERGPLNEQFF.

In this sample, this clonotype turned up many times. V and J are TRBV5-1 and TRBJ2-3; TRBD2 aligns across 9 bases. V shed 3 bases and J 0 bases; nucleotides not matched to a gene: 5. The CDR3 is made up of 16 amino acids. Per germline, CDR1 SGHRS and CDR2 YFSETQ. The CDR3 sequence: CASSSPSGASTDTQYF. As DNA, the CDR3 is TGCGCCAGCAGCTCTCCTAGCGGGGCTAGCACAGATACGCAGTATTTT.

This clonotype has at least ten counts. This sequence joins TRBV12-3 or TRBV12-4 and TRBJ2-1; 7 bases map to TRBD2. The length of the CDR3 is 16 residues. Trimming took 5 bases from V and 7 from J; bases not matched to a gene: 14. This chain's CDR3 is CASSPSTSSLSNEQFF. The CDR3 DNA reads as TGTGCCAGCAGTCCCTCGACTAGCTCCTTGTCAAATGAGCAGTTCTTC.

This clonotype came up a few times. The V call is TRBV20-1, the J call TRBJ2-2; TRBD2 agrees at 9 bases. V gave up 5 bases and J gave up 2 bases; unmatched junction bases: 6. In germline, CDR1 is DFQATT, CDR2 SNEGSKA (reference sequence). The CDR3 totals 15 residues. The CDR3 DNA is TGCAGTGCTGGTAGCGGGGGCCTTAACACCGGGGAGCTGTTTTTT. Protein: CSAGSGGLNTGELFF.

This clonotype was counted only a few times. The chain recombines TRBV5-1 with TRBJ2-1; D call uncertain. CDR3 length equals 14 residues. The germline gives CDR1 SGHRS, CDR2 YFSETQ. The ends were cut back, 0 bases at V and 10 bases at J, with 14 bases in the middle. The CDR3: CASSLVAGVREQFF. CDR3 in DNA: TGCGCCAGCAGCTTGGTGGCTGGGGTACGGGAGCAGTTCTTC.

The J gene is TRBJ1-5, the V gene TRBV19; maybe TRBD1 (5 bases). Deletions cut 10 bases from V and 1 base from J, with 14 bases between. Germline V lookup: CDR1 LNHDA, CDR2 SQIVND (reference sequence). This CDR3 has 14 amino acids. The CDR3 protein is CAIKGAGSNQPQHF. CDR3 nucleotide sequence: TGTGCCATAAAGGGAGCAGGGAGCAATCAGCCCCAGCATTTT.

Comments on this clonotype: A much larger clone lies one base from this, so it may be a read error. V is TRBV11-1 and J is TRBJ2-5; unclear D gene. The CDR3 totals 11 residues. The ends were cut back, 5 bases at V and 2 bases at J, with 3 bases in the middle. Germline V gene data show CDR1 as SGHAT and CDR2 as FQDESV (reference sequence). DNA for the CDR3: TGTGCCAGCAGCGGGCAAGAGACCCAGTACTTC. This encodes CASSGQETQYF.

This clonotype was counted a few times. The chain employs TRBV10-3 and TRBJ2-3; TRBD2 matches 7 bases. V lost 11 bases to trimming and J lost 4 bases; unmatched junction nucleotides: 6. In germline, CDR1 is ENHRY, CDR2 SYGVKD. The CDR3 has 12 amino acids. This CDR3 reads CASRRGADTQYF. CDR3 DNA: TGTGCCTCCCGTCGGGGGGCAGATACGCAGTATTTT.

This sequence joins TRBV15 and TRBJ2-1, with D possibly being TRBD2 (6 bases). The CDR3 extends over 16 amino acids. V lost 0 bases and J lost 2, with 11 bases in between. CDR1 and CDR2 from the germline V gene are LNHNV and YYDKDF (reference sequence). Here the CDR3 DNA reads TGTGCCACCAGCAGAGATGGAGGGGACGCCTACAATGAGCAGTTCTTC. Translated, it gives CATSRDGGDAYNEQFF.

The rearrangement joins TRBV7-9 to TRBJ2-7, with D unresolved. The CDR3 has 12 amino acids. Germline CDR1 reads SEHNR; CDR2 reads FQNEAQ (reference sequence). V lost 4 bases, J lost 3 bases, and 7 bases lay in between. The CDR3 protein is CASSSDNYEQYV. The CDR3 nucleotides are TGTGCCAGCAGCTCTGACAACTACGAGCAGTACGTC.

This clonotype was found a few times. The rearrangement uses TRBV20-1 and TRBJ1-5, with D possibly matching TRBD1 (6 bases). This CDR3 contains 16 residues. V lost 2 bases to trimming and J lost 2 bases, with 16 bases between them. The germline CDR1 and CDR2 sequences are DFQATT and SNEGSKA (reference sequence). DNA for the CDR3: TGCAGTGCTAGATCTTTTCAGGGGTCTGGCAATCAGCCCCAGCATTTT. It codes for CSARSFQGSGNQPQHF.

As DNA, the CDR3 is TGTGCCAGCAGCTTAAACGACAGGCCTACGAACACCGGGGAGCTGTTTTTT. Its protein product is CASSLNDRPTNTGELFF. The chain links TRBV7-7 to TRBJ2-2; D is perhaps TRBD1 (6 bases). V lost 2 bases and J 0 bases, leaving 13 bases between the germline ends. This CDR3 contains 17 residues. Germline lookup yields CDR1 SSHAT and CDR2 FNYEAQ (reference sequence).

This clonotype has a handful of counts. The chain uses TRBV6-1 and TRBJ1-6; 9 bases fit TRBD1. CDR3 length: 16 residues. With V trimmed by 6 bases and J by 4 bases, 7 bases remained unmatched. The germline CDR1 and CDR2 sequences are MNHNS and SASEGT. In DNA form, the CDR3 reads TGTGCCAGCAGGAGGGGACAGGGTTATTATAATTCACCCCTCCACTTT. It specifies CASRRGQGYYNSPLHF.

The gene calls are TRBV7-9 and TRBJ2-7; D possibly corresponds to TRBD1 (7 bases). Trimming shortened V by 1 base and J by 5 bases, and 12 bases separated the two germline ends. The germline V gene encodes CDR1 SEHNR and CDR2 FQNEAQ (reference sequence). There are 14 residues in the CDR3. CDR3 DNA sequence: TGTGCCAGCAGCTTAGGAACAGGGGAGGACGAGCAGTACTTC. Its translation is CASSLGTGEDEQYF.

The V call is TRBV5-6, the J call TRBJ2-7; a weak D match, TRBD2 (5 bases). Trimming pared 3 bases from V and 12 bases from J, leaving 22 bases between. CDR3 length: 14 amino acids. Germline CDR1 and CDR2: SGHDT and YYEEEE. CDR3 nucleotide sequence: TGTGCCAGCAGCTCGCAAGGAGCGCGGGCAAGGCTGTACTTC. It translates to CASSSQGARARLYF.

This chain links TRBV7-9 with TRBJ1-3; 7 bases align to TRBD1. The CDR3 consists of 16 residues. Germline assignment: CDR1 SEHNR and CDR2 FQNEAQ (reference sequence). V was pared by 4 bases and J by 0 bases, with 6 bases of the junction left unmatched. The CDR3 DNA reads TGTGCCAGCAGCTGGCGGGACAGCCGCTCTGGAAACACCATATATTTT. Its protein is CASSWRDSRSGNTIYF. The whole variable domain, remainder taken from reference TRBV7-9 and TRBJ1-3, is DTGVSQNPRHKITKRGQNVTFRCDPISEHNRLYWYRQTLGQGPEFLTYFQNEAQLEKSRLLSDRFSAERPKGSFSTLEIQRTEQGDSAMYLCASSWRDSRSGNTIYFGEGSWLTVV.